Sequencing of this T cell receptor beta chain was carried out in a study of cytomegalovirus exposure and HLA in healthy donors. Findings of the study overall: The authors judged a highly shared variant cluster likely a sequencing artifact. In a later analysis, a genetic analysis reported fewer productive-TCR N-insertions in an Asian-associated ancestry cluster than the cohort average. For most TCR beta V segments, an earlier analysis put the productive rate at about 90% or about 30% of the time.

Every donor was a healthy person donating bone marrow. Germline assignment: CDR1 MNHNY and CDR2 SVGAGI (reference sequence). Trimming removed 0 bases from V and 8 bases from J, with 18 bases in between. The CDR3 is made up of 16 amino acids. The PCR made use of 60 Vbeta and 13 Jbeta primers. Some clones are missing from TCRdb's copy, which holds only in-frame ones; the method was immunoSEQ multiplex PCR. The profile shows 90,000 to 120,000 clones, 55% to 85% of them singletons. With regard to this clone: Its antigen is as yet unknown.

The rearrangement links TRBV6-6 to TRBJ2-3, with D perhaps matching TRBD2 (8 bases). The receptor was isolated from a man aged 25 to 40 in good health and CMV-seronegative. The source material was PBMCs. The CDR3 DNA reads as TGTGCCAGCAGTTACTCTAGCGGGGTTCAGGGGGGTACGCAGTATTTT. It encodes CASSYSSGVQGGTQYF.